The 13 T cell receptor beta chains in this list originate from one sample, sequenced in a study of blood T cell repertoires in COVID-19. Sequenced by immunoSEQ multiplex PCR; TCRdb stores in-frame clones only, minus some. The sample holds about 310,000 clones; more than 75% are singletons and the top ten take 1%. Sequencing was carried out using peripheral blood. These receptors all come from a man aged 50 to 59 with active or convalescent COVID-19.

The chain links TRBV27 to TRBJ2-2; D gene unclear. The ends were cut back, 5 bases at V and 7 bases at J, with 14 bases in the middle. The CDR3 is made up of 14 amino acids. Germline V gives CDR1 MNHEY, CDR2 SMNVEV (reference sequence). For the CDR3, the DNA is TGTGCCAGCAGTCGTGGAACAGTGGGCGGGGAGCTGTTTTTT. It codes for CASSRGTVGGELFF.

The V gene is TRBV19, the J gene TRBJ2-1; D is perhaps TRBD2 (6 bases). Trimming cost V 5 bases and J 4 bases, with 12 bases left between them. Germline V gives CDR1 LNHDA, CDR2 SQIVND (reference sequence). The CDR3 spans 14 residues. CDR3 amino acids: CASSATGGYNEQFF. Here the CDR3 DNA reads TGTGCCAGTAGTGCTACTGGGGGGTACAATGAGCAGTTCTTC. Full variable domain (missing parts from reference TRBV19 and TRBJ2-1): DGGITQSPKYLFRKEGQNVTLSCEQNLNHDAMYWYRQDPGQGLRLIYYSQIVNDFQKGDIAEGYSVSREKKESFPLTVTSAQKNPTAFYLCASSATGGYNEQFFGPGTRLTVL.

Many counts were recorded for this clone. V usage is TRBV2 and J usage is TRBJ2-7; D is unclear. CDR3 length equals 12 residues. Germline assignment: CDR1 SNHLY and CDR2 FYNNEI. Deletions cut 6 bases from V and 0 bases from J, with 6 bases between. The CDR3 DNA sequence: TGTGCCAGCAGAGCAAACTCCTACGAGCAGTACTTC. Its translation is CASRANSYEQYF. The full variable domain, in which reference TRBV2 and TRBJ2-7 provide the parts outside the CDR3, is EPEVTQTPSHQVTQMGQEVILRCVPISNHLYFYWYRQILGQKVEFLVSFYNNEISEKSEIFDDQFSVERPDGSNFTLKIRSTKLEDSAMYFCASRANSYEQYFGPGTRLTVT.

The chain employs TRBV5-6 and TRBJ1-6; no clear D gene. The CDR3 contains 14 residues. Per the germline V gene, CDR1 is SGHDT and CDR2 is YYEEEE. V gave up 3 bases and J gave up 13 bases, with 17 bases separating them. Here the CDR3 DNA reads TGTGCCAGCAGCTGGAACCAGGTTCCTGGGCCCCTCCACTTT. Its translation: CASSWNQVPGPLHF.

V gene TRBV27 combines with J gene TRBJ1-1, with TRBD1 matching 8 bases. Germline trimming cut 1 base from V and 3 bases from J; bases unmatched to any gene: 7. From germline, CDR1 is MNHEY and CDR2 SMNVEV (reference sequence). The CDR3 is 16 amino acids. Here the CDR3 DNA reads TGTGCCAGCAGTTTATTAGCGACAGGGGCGGACACTGAAGCTTTCTTT. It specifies CASSLLATGADTEAFF.

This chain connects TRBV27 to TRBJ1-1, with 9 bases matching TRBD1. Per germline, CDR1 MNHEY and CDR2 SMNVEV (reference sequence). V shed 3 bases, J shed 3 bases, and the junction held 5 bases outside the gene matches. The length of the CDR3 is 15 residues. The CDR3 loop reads CASSFRTGAYTEAFF. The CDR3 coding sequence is TGTGCCAGCAGTTTCCGGACAGGGGCCTACACTGAAGCTTTCTTT.

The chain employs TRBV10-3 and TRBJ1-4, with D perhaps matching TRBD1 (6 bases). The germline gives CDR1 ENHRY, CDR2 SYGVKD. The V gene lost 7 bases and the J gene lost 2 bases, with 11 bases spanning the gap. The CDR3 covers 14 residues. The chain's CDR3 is CAITDSPTNEKLFF. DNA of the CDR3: TGTGCCATCACGGACAGTCCCACTAATGAAAAACTGTTTTTT.

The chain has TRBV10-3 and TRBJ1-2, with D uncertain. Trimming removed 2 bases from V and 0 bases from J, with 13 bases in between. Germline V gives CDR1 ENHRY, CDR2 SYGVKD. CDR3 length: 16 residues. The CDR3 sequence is CAISEGLPPANYGYTF. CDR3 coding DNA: TGTGCCATCAGTGAGGGGCTACCTCCAGCTAACTATGGCTACACCTTC.

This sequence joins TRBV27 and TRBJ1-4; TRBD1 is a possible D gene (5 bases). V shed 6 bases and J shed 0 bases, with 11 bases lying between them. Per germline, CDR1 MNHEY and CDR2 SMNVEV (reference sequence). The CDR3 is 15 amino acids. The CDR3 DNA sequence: TGTGCCAGCAGATCCGGGGGTGCAACTAATGAAAAACTGTTTTTT. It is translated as CASRSGGATNEKLFF.

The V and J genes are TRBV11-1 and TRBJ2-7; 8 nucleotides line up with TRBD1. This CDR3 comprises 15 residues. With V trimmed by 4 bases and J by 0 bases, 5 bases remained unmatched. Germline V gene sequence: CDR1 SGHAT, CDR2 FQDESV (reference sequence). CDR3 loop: CASSSGGLGSYEQYF. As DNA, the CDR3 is TGTGCCAGCAGCTCAGGGGGCTTAGGCTCCTACGAGCAGTACTTC.

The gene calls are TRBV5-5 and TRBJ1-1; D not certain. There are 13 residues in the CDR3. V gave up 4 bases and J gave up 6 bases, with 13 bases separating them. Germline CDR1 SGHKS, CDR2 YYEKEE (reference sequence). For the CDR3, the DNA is TGTGCCAGCAGCCTATACCCAAAGTCTGAAGCTTTCTTT. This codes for CASSLYPKSEAFF.

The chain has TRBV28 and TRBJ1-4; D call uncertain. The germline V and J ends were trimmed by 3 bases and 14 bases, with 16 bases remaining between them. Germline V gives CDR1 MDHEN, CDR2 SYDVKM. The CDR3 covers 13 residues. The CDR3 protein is CASSFGTVGSLFF. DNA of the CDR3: TGTGCCAGCAGTTTCGGAACGGTAGGGAGTCTGTTTTTT. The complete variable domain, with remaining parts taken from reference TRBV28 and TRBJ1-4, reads DVKVTQSSRYLVKRTGEKVFLECVQDMDHENMFWYRQDPGLGLRLIYFSYDVKMKEKGDIPEGYSVSREKKERFSLILESASTNQTSMYLCASSFGTVGSLFFGSGTQLSVL.

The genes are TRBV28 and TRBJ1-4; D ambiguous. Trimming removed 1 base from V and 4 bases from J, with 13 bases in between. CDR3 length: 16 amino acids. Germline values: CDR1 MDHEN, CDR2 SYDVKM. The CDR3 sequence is CASSLSPRMHNEKLFF. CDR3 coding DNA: TGTGCCAGCAGTTTATCCCCTAGGATGCATAATGAAAAACTGTTTTTT.